This T cell receptor beta chain was documented in a study of blood T cell repertoires in COVID-19. Looking at the study overall: The study drew acute and convalescent COVID-19 samples from the United States, Italy and Spain. Sample material is recorded as cDNA or gDNA derived from T cells, B-cell-depleted T cells, or PBMCs.

This CDR3 has 17 residues. Germline V gene data show CDR1 as SGHAT and CDR2 as FQNNGV. V was clipped by 0 bases and J by 5 bases; unmatched bases: 11. Original handling: Counts of nucleated cells, estimated from reference gene primer amplification, were obtained. Assay used: immunoSEQ multiplex PCR; TCRdb lists only in-frame clones, some missing. V and J calls and clone size are given by that table; D and trimming were obtained from the DNA. The profile shows roughly 99,000 clones, 81% of them singletons. The clonotype originates from a woman of 80 years or more with acute or convalescent COVID-19. The chain uses TRBV11-2 and TRBJ2-5; 8 nucleotides line up with TRBD1. Sequenced: peripheral blood. The chain's CDR3 is CASSLEYGRQGKETQYF. In DNA, the CDR3 is TGTGCCAGCAGCTTAGAGTACGGGAGACAGGGGAAGGAGACCCAGTACTTC.